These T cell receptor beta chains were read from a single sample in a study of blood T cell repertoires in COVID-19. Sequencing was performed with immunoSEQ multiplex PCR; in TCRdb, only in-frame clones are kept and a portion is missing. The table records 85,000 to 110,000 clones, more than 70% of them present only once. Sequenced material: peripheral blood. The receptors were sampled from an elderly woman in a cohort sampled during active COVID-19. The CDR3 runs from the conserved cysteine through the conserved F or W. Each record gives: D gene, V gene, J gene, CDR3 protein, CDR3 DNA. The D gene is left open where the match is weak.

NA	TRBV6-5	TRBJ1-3	CATSDTLGGNTIYF	TGTGCCACCTCGGACACGTTAGGAGGAAACACCATATATTTT
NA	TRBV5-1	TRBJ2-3	CASTSENPSTDTQYF	TGCGCCAGCACTAGCGAGAATCCTAGCACAGATACGCAGTATTTT
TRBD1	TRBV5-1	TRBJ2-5	CASSSGPGQTTLQETQYF	TGCGCCAGCAGCTCCGGACCGGGACAGACTACCCTCCAAGAGACCCAGTACTTC
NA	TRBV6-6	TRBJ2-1	CASSSPRLSNEQFF	TGTGCCAGCAGTTCCCCGAGACTTTCCAATGAGCAGTTCTTC
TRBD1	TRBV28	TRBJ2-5	CASRRRGLLEETQYF	TGTGCCAGCAGACGCAGGGGGCTCCTGGAAGAGACCCAGTACTTC
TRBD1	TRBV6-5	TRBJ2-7	CASSPVPGQGYEQYF	TGTGCCAGCAGTCCAGTCCCGGGACAGGGCTACGAGCAGTACTTC
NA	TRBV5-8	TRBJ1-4	CASSLDGEKLFF	TGTGCCAGCAGCTTGGATGGCGAAAAACTGTTTTTT
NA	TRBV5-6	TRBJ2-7	CASSLAPGGQASYEQYF	TGTGCCAGCAGCTTGGCCCCGGGGGGCCAGGCCTCCTACGAGCAGTACTTC
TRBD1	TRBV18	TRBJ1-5	CASSPLSTGVSNQPQHF	TGTGCCAGCTCACCATTGAGTACAGGGGTTAGCAATCAGCCCCAGCATTTT
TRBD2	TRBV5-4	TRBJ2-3	CASSLSGGNTDTQYF	TGTGCCAGCAGCTTAAGCGGGGGGAACACAGATACGCAGTATTTT
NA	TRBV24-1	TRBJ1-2	CATPKVLRRATCGYTF	TGTGCCACCCCGAAGGTTTTGCGCAGAGCGACTTGTGGCTACACCTTC
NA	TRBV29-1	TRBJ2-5	CSVGVYQETQYF	TGCAGCGTTGGAGTGTACCAAGAGACCCAGTACTTC
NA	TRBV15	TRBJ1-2	CATSRDRGNYGYTF	TGTGCCACCAGCAGAGATAGAGGGAACTATGGCTACACCTTC
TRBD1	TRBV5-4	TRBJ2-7	CASSLGGQASYEQYF	TGTGCCAGCAGCTTGGGGGGACAGGCATCCTACGAGCAGTACTTC
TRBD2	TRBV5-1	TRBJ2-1	CASSSLAGGSSYNEQFF	TGCGCCAGCAGCTCACTAGCGGGGGGAAGCTCCTACAATGAGCAGTTCTTC